The 21 T cell receptor beta chains in this list originate from one sample, sequenced in a study of blood T cell repertoires in COVID-19. Profiling relied on immunoSEQ multiplex PCR, and the TCRdb table lists in-frame clones only, not all of them. This sample has some 100,000 clones; about 86% occur once, and the top ten carry 7.5% to 10%. The sample comprised peripheral blood. The receptors here all came from a woman aged 65 to 85 with acute or convalescent COVID-19.

The gene calls are TRBV6-5 and TRBJ2-7; 7 bases agree with TRBD1. The CDR3 has 14 residues. The germline gives CDR1 MNHEY, CDR2 SVGAGI. Trimming at V came to 2 bases and at J to 4 bases, leaving 5 bases not matched to a gene. The CDR3: CASSYGQGEYEQYF. Written as DNA, the CDR3 is TGTGCCAGCAGTTACGGGCAGGGGGAATACGAGCAGTACTTC.

The chain has TRBV7-9 and TRBJ1-4; no clear D gene. The CDR3 is made up of 16 amino acids. CDR1 and CDR2 from the germline V gene are SEHNR and FQNEAQ (reference sequence). V gave up 1 base and J gave up 2 bases, with 11 bases separating them. CDR3 sequence: CASSLGISGTNEKLFF. The CDR3 DNA is TGTGCCAGCAGCTTAGGGATTTCGGGTACTAATGAAAAACTGTTTTTT.

The rearrangement uses TRBV5-6 and TRBJ2-7; D ambiguous. V was shortened by 4 bases and J by 1 base, with 9 bases between the two germline ends. This CDR3 spans 13 amino acids. The germline CDR1 and CDR2 sequences are SGHDT and YYEEEE. CDR3: CASSARLSYEQYF. The DNA of the CDR3 is TGTGCCAGCAGCGCCAGACTTTCCTACGAGCAGTACTTC.

V and J are TRBV10-2 and TRBJ2-1; TRBD2 is a possible D gene (6 bases). Germline assignment: CDR1 WSHSY and CDR2 SAAADI. CDR3 length: 13 amino acids. Trimming stripped 3 bases from V and 6 bases from J, with 9 bases between. The chain's CDR3 is CASSDGGSNEQFF. DNA for the CDR3: TGCGCCAGCAGTGATGGGGGGTCCAATGAGCAGTTCTTC.

The chain carries TRBV6-5 and TRBJ1-4; D call uncertain. Germline V lookup: CDR1 MNHEY, CDR2 SVGAGI. Trimming took 6 bases from V and 8 from J, leaving 13 bases between them. The CDR3 is 13 amino acids. The CDR3 protein is CASSWEGPEKLFF. CDR3 DNA: TGTGCCAGCAGCTGGGAGGGTCCGGAAAAACTGTTTTTT.

In nucleotides, the CDR3 is TGTGCCAGCACCTCCCAGGGGCTTGGAAACACCATATATTTT. This translates into CASTSQGLGNTIYF. The V gene is TRBV2, the J gene TRBJ1-3; possibly TRBD1 for D (6 bases). Deletions cut 7 bases from V and 3 bases from J, with 13 bases between. The CDR3 has 14 amino acids. Germline values: CDR1 SNHLY, CDR2 FYNNEI.

This clone was observed once. The chain carries TRBV7-3 and TRBJ2-2; D unclear. Between the trimmed V and J ends, which lost 3 bases and 4 bases, there was a span of 6 bases. CDR3 length: 13 residues. CDR1 and CDR2 from the germline V gene are SGHTA and FQGTGA. The CDR3, as DNA: TGTGCCAGCAGCTTCACAACCACCGGGGAGCTGTTTTTT. Its protein is CASSFTTTGELFF.

J is TRBJ1-4 and V is TRBV9; TRBD1 matches 7 bases. The germline gives CDR1 SGDLS, CDR2 YYNGEE. After removal of 3 bases from V and 5 bases from J, the junction contained 7 bases not matched to a gene. CDR3 length equals 15 residues. CDR3 nucleotides: TGTGCCAGCAGCGCACGGGACAGAAGAAATGAAAAACTGTTTTTT. Protein product: CASSARDRRNEKLFF.

CDR3 in amino acids: CTSSQDPGQGSSYQETQYF. The CDR3 DNA follows: TGCACCAGCAGCCAAGATCCGGGACAAGGTTCATCTTACCAAGAGACCCAGTACTTC. The V call is TRBV1, the J call TRBJ2-5; the table names TRBD1, a call not compared with the DNA. TRBV1 is designated a pseudogene. This CDR3 contains 19 residues.

A few counts support this clone. The chain links TRBV4-2 to TRBJ2-2; 11 bases map to TRBD2. CDR1 is LGHNA, CDR2 YNFKEQ, per germline. The CDR3 contains 16 residues. V shed 0 bases, J shed 11 bases, and the junction held 8 bases outside the gene matches. The CDR3: CASSQDPRLAGGELFF. In DNA, the CDR3 is TGTGCCAGCAGCCAAGATCCTCGGCTAGCGGGAGGTGAGCTGTTTTTT.

V gene TRBV28 combines with J gene TRBJ1-1; D gene unclear. Trimming removed 4 bases from V and 3 bases from J, with 12 bases in between. This CDR3 contains 14 residues. The germline CDR1 and CDR2 sequences are MDHEN and SYDVKM. CDR3 nucleotides: TGTGCCAGCAGTTCGACGAACAGCTACACTGAAGCTTTCTTT. It encodes CASSSTNSYTEAFF.

The gene calls are TRBV28 and TRBJ2-3; TRBD1 matches at 10 bases. The CDR3 sequence is 15 residues long. The germline CDR1 and CDR2 sequences are MDHEN and SYDVKM. The V gene end was trimmed by 2 bases and the J gene end by 1 base; junction bases not matched to a gene: 0. The CDR3 DNA reads as TGTGCCAGCAGTTTAGGGACAGGGGGCACAGATACGCAGTATTTT. Encoded protein: CASSLGTGGTDTQYF.

The chain recombines TRBV6-2 or TRBV6-3 with TRBJ2-5; D may be TRBD1 (6 bases). Trimming removed 1 base at V and 1 base at J, with 10 bases between. CDR3 length equals 15 residues. Per the germline V gene, CDR1 is MNHEY and CDR2 is SVGEGT. The CDR3 region is CASSYLGQTQETQYF. The CDR3 DNA sequence: TGTGCCAGCAGTTACTTGGGACAAACCCAAGAGACCCAGTACTTC.

This chain joins TRBV30 and TRBJ1-1; perhaps TRBD1 as D (6 bases). Germline values: CDR1 GTSNPN, CDR2 SVGIG (reference sequence). The CDR3 runs 14 residues. Trimming took off 4 bases at V and 2 bases at J, with 14 bases between the two ends. The CDR3 nucleotides read TGTGCCTGGACCAAACAGGGTATAAACACTGAAGCTTTCTTT. Amino acid sequence: CAWTKQGINTEAFF.

The V and J genes are TRBV9 and TRBJ1-2; weak D call: TRBD1 (5 bases). Trimming stripped 4 bases from V and 7 bases from J, with 20 bases between. The CDR3 runs to 15 residues. Germline CDR1 is SGDLS and CDR2 is YYNGEE. The CDR3 here is CASSYLTSGRSGYTF. CDR3 bases: TGTGCCAGCAGCTATCTAACCTCAGGGAGGAGTGGCTACACCTTC.

The chain is built from TRBV11-3 and TRBJ2-2; D ambiguous. Looked up from germline, CDR1 is SGHNT and CDR2 is YENEEA. V lost 3 bases and J 6 bases, leaving 5 bases between the germline ends. The CDR3 sequence is 12 residues long. CDR3 bases: TGTGCCAGCAGCTTTGTCTCCGGGGAGCTGTTTTTT. Its protein product is CASSFVSGELFF.

V gene TRBV14 combines with J gene TRBJ2-1, with 10 bases that match TRBD2. The germline V gene has CDR1 SGHDN and CDR2 FVKESK. The CDR3 consists of 18 residues. V lost 0 bases, J lost 5 bases, and 10 bases stayed unmatched. The CDR3 here is CASSQDPLAGVPHNEQFF. In DNA, the CDR3 is TGTGCCAGCAGCCAAGATCCCCTAGCGGGAGTTCCTCACAATGAGCAGTTCTTC.

The rearrangement links TRBV3-1 (or the pseudogene TRBV3-2) to TRBJ1-2, with D perhaps matching TRBD1 (5 bases). Per the germline V gene, CDR1 is LGHDT and CDR2 is YNNKEL (reference sequence). This CDR3 has 13 residues. Trimming pared 4 bases from V and 6 bases from J, leaving 12 bases between. The chain's CDR3 is CASSPRDKDGYTF. The CDR3, as DNA: TGTGCCAGCAGCCCCAGGGATAAGGATGGCTACACCTTC.

This rearrangement joins TRBV5-5 to TRBJ2-7, with D possibly matching TRBD1 (6 bases). V was trimmed by 3 bases and J by 2 bases, leaving 12 bases between them. The CDR3 consists of 14 residues. The germline gives CDR1 SGHKS, CDR2 YYEKEE (reference sequence). CDR3 DNA: TGTGCCAGCAGCTCAGGGGTTTGGACCTACGAGCAGTACTTC. Its protein product is CASSSGVWTYEQYF.

This chain links TRBV12-3 or TRBV12-4 with TRBJ1-2; D gene ambiguous. The CDR3 length is 13 residues. V lost 3 bases, J lost 4 bases, and 9 bases lay in between. For the CDR3, the DNA is TGTGCCAGCAGTTTGGGCAGCTTCTATGGCTACACCTTC. This codes for CASSLGSFYGYTF.

J is TRBJ2-7 and V is TRBV11-1; 9 nucleotides match TRBD2. CDR3 size: 14 residues. V shed 5 bases, J shed 3 bases, and the junction held 5 bases outside the gene matches. CDR1 and CDR2 from the germline V gene are SGHAT and FQDESV (reference sequence). This CDR3 is CASSDGTSSYEQYF. The CDR3 nucleotides are TGTGCCAGCAGCGACGGGACTAGCAGCTACGAGCAGTACTTC.